These 5 T cell receptor beta chains share one sample of origin, sequenced in a study of blood T cells in healthy people across ages. Primers used in a second PCR of roughly 6 to 11 cycles were a sample-barcoded 5' primer and a J-beta primer mix. A single record per CDR3 protein comes from TCRdb applying MiXCR to the 5' RACE reads. The data contain 380,000 or so distinct CDR3 sequences, approximately 47% of them singletons. The sequenced material came from blood. The receptor set was obtained from a man between 60 and 70 years old in good health.

The gene calls are TRBV4-1 and TRBJ1-6, with D possibly matching TRBD1 (6 bases). The CDR3 runs to 14 residues. Trimming stripped 0 bases from V and 8 bases from J, with 8 bases between. CDR1 and CDR2 (germline): MGHRA, YSYEKL. CDR3 residues: CASSQDHRDSPLHF. In nucleotides, the CDR3 is TGCGCCAGCAGCCAAGATCACAGGGATTCACCCCTCCACTTT.

A few counts support this clonotype. The chain uses TRBV20-1 and TRBJ2-3; TRBD2 agrees at 12 bases. The V gene's germline CDR1 is DFQATT and CDR2 SNEGSKA (reference sequence). The CDR3 sequence is 13 residues long. Unmatched junction bases numbered 2, after V lost 6 bases and J lost 4 bases. The CDR3 nucleotides are TGCAGTGCCCCTAGCGGGGGGGCAGATACGCAGTATTTT. Amino acid sequence: CSAPSGGADTQYF.

The chain employs TRBV14 and TRBJ2-1; the match to TRBD2 covers 10 bases. Germline V lookup: CDR1 SGHDN, CDR2 FVKESK. The CDR3 consists of 13 residues. V trimming: 2 bases; J trimming: 9 bases; junction bases outside the gene matches: 1. The CDR3 region has the DNA TGTGCCAGCAGCCAACAGCGGGGGGGTGAGCAGTTCTTC. Its protein product is CASSQQRGGEQFF. Based on the CDR3 plus reference TRBV14 and TRBJ2-1, the full variable domain is EAGVTQFPSHSVIEKGQTVTLRCDPISGHDNLYWYRRVMGKEIKFLLHFVKESKQDESGMPNNRFLAERTGGTYSTLKVQPAELEDSGVYFCASSQQRGGEQFFGPGTRLTVL.

This chain uses TRBV14 with TRBJ1-2, with a tentative D call TRBD1 (5 bases). Germline lookup yields CDR1 SGHDN and CDR2 FVKESK. The CDR3 runs to 16 residues. V was clipped by 4 bases and J by 4 bases, with 19 bases between them. Written as DNA, the CDR3 is TGTGCCAGCAGCCGAAGAGGCGGGGGAAGGGGCTATGGCTACACCTTC. It yields the protein CASSRRGGGRGYGYTF.

About this clonotype itself: Germline is not matched at one junction end, which may reflect a read error. The CDR3 reads CACSRGLGREANEQFF. CDR3 sequence (DNA): TGTGCCTGCAGCCGGGGACTCGGGCGGGAGGCCAATGAGCAGTTCTTC. The genes are TRBV11-1 and TRBJ2-1; 8 bases are shared with TRBD2. CDR3 size: 16 residues. CDR1 SGHAT and CDR2 FQDESV come from the germline V gene (reference sequence).